Listed here are 31 T cell receptor beta chains from one sample, sequenced in a study of blood T cell repertoires in COVID-19. Sequencing was performed with immunoSEQ multiplex PCR; in TCRdb, only in-frame clones are kept and a portion is missing. This sample has about 72,000 clones; around 93% occur once, and the top ten carry 6% to 8%. The sequenced material came from peripheral blood. The receptors were gathered from a human donor in a cohort sampled during active COVID-19.

The chain recombines TRBV19 with TRBJ2-4; D gene uncertain. Germline CDR1 and CDR2: LNHDA and SQIVND (reference sequence). The CDR3 consists of 13 residues. V was clipped by 5 bases and J by 9 bases, with 14 bases between them. CDR3 region: CASSPRRTSIQYF. In DNA form, the CDR3 reads TGTGCCAGTAGTCCCAGGCGTACAAGCATTCAGTACTTC.

The rearrangement links TRBV18 to TRBJ1-1; the match to TRBD1 covers 8 bases. CDR1 is KGHSH and CDR2 is LQKENI in the germline V gene. V lost 4 bases to trimming and J lost 3 bases; unmatched junction nucleotides: 4. This CDR3 comprises 14 residues. The CDR3 is CASSLGQGDTEAFF. The CDR3 DNA sequence: TGTGCCAGCTCACTCGGACAGGGTGACACTGAAGCTTTCTTT.

The chain couples TRBV7-2 to TRBJ2-3, with 8 bases aligning to TRBD2. Germline trimming cut 1 base from V and 2 bases from J; bases unmatched to any gene: 2. Germline CDR1 SGHTA, CDR2 FQGNSA. The CDR3 runs 15 residues. This CDR3 is CASSLDSGITDTQYF. Here the CDR3 DNA reads TGTGCCAGCAGCTTAGATAGCGGGATCACAGATACGCAGTATTTT. The full variable domain, rest sourced from reference TRBV7-2 and TRBJ2-3, is GAGVSQSPSNKVTEKGKDVELRCDPISGHTALYWYRQSLGQGLEFLIYFQGNSAPDKSGLPSDRFSAERTGGSVSTLTIQRTQQEDSAVYLCASSLDSGITDTQYFGPGTRLTVL.

In this sample, this clone turned up a few times. This chain uses TRBV10-1 with TRBJ1-5; D is uncertain. The CDR3 has 13 amino acids. Trimming stripped 3 bases from V and 4 bases from J, with 7 bases between. The V gene's germline CDR1 is WNHNN and CDR2 SYGVQD (reference sequence). CDR3: CASSDEGNQPQHF. Written as DNA, the CDR3 is TGCGCCAGCAGTGACGAGGGAAATCAGCCCCAGCATTTT.

The V call is TRBV11-1, the J call TRBJ2-5; 11 positions agree with TRBD2. J lost 7 bases, V lost 4 bases, and 8 bases had no gene match. CDR1 and CDR2 from the germline V gene are SGHAT and FQDESV (reference sequence). CDR3 length: 15 residues. DNA of the CDR3: TGTGCCAGCAGCTCCTCTAGCGGGGGGCCCCGGACCCAGTACTTC. Its protein is CASSSSSGGPRTQYF.

V and J are TRBV5-1 and TRBJ2-1; maybe TRBD2 (6 bases). The CDR3 runs 15 residues. Germline CDR1 reads SGHRS; CDR2 reads YFSETQ. The V end lost 4 bases, the J end lost 6 bases, and 17 bases lay between the germline ends. CDR3 amino acids: CASSVGVGGGNEQFF. CDR3 nucleotide sequence: TGCGCCAGCAGCGTAGGGGTGGGAGGTGGCAATGAGCAGTTCTTC.

The gene calls are TRBV5-4 and TRBJ2-1; 7 bases agree with TRBD2. Unmatched junction bases numbered 14, after V lost 4 bases and J lost 1 base. The CDR3 contains 18 residues. Germline V gene lookup returns CDR1 SGHNT and CDR2 YYREEE (reference sequence). Here the CDR3 reads CASSPLRYLADSYNEQFF. Here the CDR3 DNA reads TGTGCCAGCAGCCCCCTAAGGTACCTAGCGGATTCCTACAATGAGCAGTTCTTC.

The gene calls are TRBV5-6 and TRBJ1-2, with D perhaps TRBD1 (6 bases). V shed 5 bases and J shed 2 bases, with 13 bases lying between them. Germline lookup yields CDR1 SGHDT and CDR2 YYEEEE. This CDR3 has 14 residues. DNA for the CDR3: TGTGCCAGCAGGAGACAGGCCCAAAACTATGGCTACACCTTC. Its translation is CASRRQAQNYGYTF.

The chain joins TRBV11-2 to TRBJ1-3; a possible D gene is TRBD1 (6 bases). In germline, CDR1 is SGHAT, CDR2 FQNNGV. The germline V and J ends were trimmed by 5 bases and 6 bases, with 14 bases remaining between them. The CDR3 is 14 residues long. CDR3 sequence (DNA): TGTGCCAGCAGCCGAGGGGGGGCGCAAAACACCATATATTTT. Residues: CASSRGGAQNTIYF.

The gene calls are TRBV9 and TRBJ2-3; perhaps TRBD1 as D (6 bases). Trimming took 0 bases from V and 6 from J, leaving 11 bases between them. The CDR3 is 14 amino acids. Germline CDR1 SGDLS, CDR2 YYNGEE. The CDR3 sequence: CASSVAGGRDTQYF. As DNA, the CDR3 is TGTGCCAGCAGCGTAGCTGGGGGCAGGGATACGCAGTATTTT.

The chain employs TRBV3-1 (or the pseudogene TRBV3-2) and TRBJ2-5, with 11 bases that match TRBD2. In germline, CDR1 is LGHDT, CDR2 YNNKEL (reference sequence). The CDR3 sequence is 20 residues long. With V trimmed by 4 bases and J by 2 bases, 18 bases remained unmatched. The CDR3 coding sequence is TGTGCCAGCAGCCGCCCAGGAGTGGTAGCGGGGGGGCCGGGGCAAGAGACCCAGTACTTC. Its protein product is CASSRPGVVAGGPGQETQYF.

The rearrangement uses TRBV9 and TRBJ2-1; 13 nucleotides agree with TRBD2. The ends lost 3 bases at V and 7 bases at J; junction bases unmatched: 4. CDR1 SGDLS and CDR2 YYNGEE come from the germline V gene. The CDR3 loop spans 15 amino acids. CDR3 sequence: CASSATSGGANEQFF. CDR3 sequence (DNA): TGTGCCAGCAGCGCAACTAGCGGGGGGGCTAATGAGCAGTTCTTC.

The gene calls are TRBV27 and TRBJ1-5; tentative D call: TRBD1 (6 bases). The germline CDR1 and CDR2 sequences are MNHEY and SMNVEV (reference sequence). Trimming removed 4 bases from V and 6 bases from J, with 13 bases in between. This CDR3 has 14 residues. CDR3 DNA: TGTGCCAGCAGTTGGCTCAGGGGCGGTCAGCCCCAGCATTTT. As protein: CASSWLRGGQPQHF.

The gene calls are TRBV9 and TRBJ2-5, with 9 bases matching TRBD2. CDR3 size: 15 residues. V dropped 3 bases and J dropped 5; count of bases not matched to a gene: 8. Germline CDR1 reads SGDLS; CDR2 reads YYNGEE. This chain's CDR3 is CASSATSGSQETQYF. For the CDR3, the DNA is TGTGCCAGCAGCGCGACTAGCGGATCTCAGGAGACCCAGTACTTC. Filled out from reference TRBV9 and TRBJ2-5, the complete variable domain reads DSGVTQTPKHLITATGQRVTLRCSPRSGDLSVYWYQQSLDQGLQFLIQYYNGEERAKGNILERFSAQQFPDLHSELNLSSLELGDSALYFCASSATSGSQETQYFGPGTRLLVL.

The CDR3 nucleotides are TGTGCCAGTAGTTTGCAGAAAGCAGGCTACAATGAGCAGTTCTTC. This codes for CASSLQKAGYNEQFF. This chain joins TRBV19 and TRBJ2-1; D is unclear. Trimming took 5 bases from V and 3 from J, leaving 14 bases between them. Per the germline V gene, CDR1 is LNHDA and CDR2 is SQIVND (reference sequence). The CDR3 extends over 15 amino acids. Full variable domain (rest looked up from reference TRBV19 and TRBJ2-1): DGGITQSPKYLFRKEGQNVTLSCEQNLNHDAMYWYRQDPGQGLRLIYYSQIVNDFQKGDIAEGYSVSREKKESFPLTVTSAQKNPTAFYLCASSLQKAGYNEQFFGPGTRLTVL.

The V and J genes are TRBV28 and TRBJ2-2, with 7 bases lining up with TRBD2. The CDR3 contains 18 residues. Germline V lookup: CDR1 MDHEN, CDR2 SYDVKM. V lost 2 bases, J lost 0 bases, and 9 bases stayed unmatched. The CDR3 DNA sequence: TGTGCCAGCAGTTTACGACCTGGGAGGGCGCCGAACACCGGGGAGCTGTTTTTT. Amino acid sequence: CASSLRPGRAPNTGELFF.

The gene calls are TRBV5-5 and TRBJ2-3; D remains unclear. This CDR3 is 13 amino acids long. Germline CDR1 is SGHKS and CDR2 is YYEKEE (reference sequence). V dropped 0 bases and J dropped 5 bases, with 7 bases sitting between them. The CDR3 nucleotides read TGTGCCAGCAGCTTGGTTTCAGGAGATACGCAGTATTTT. Protein sequence: CASSLVSGDTQYF.

The rearrangement joins TRBV5-6 to TRBJ2-3; maybe TRBD1 (5 bases). V lost 0 bases and J lost 3, with 14 bases in between. Germline lookup yields CDR1 SGHDT and CDR2 YYEEEE. The length of the CDR3 is 16 residues. The CDR3 region is CASSLGRGTVTDTQYF. The CDR3 coding sequence is TGTGCCAGCAGCTTGGGTAGGGGCACAGTTACAGATACGCAGTATTTT.

The rearrangement links TRBV11-1 to TRBJ2-3, with a possible D match to TRBD2 (7 bases). V dropped 5 bases and J dropped 0 bases, with 15 bases sitting between them. The CDR3 runs to 16 residues. Germline V gene sequence: CDR1 SGHAT, CDR2 FQDESV (reference sequence). The CDR3 sequence: CASSRGGGTSTDTQYF. The DNA of the CDR3 is TGTGCCAGCAGCAGGGGGGGTGGTACTAGCACAGATACGCAGTATTTT.

J is TRBJ1-1 and V is TRBV7-2; 10 bases are shared with TRBD1. The CDR3 has 16 residues. Germline V gene data show CDR1 as SGHTA and CDR2 as FQGNSA. With V trimmed by 1 base and J by 5 bases, 7 bases remained unmatched. The CDR3 DNA reads as TGTGCCAGCAGCTTAGGCAAGGACAGGGGGACAACTGAAGCTTTCTTT. It is translated as CASSLGKDRGTTEAFF.

The genes are TRBV5-4 and TRBJ2-1, with D perhaps matching TRBD2 (6 bases). V lost 2 bases to trimming and J lost 1 base, with 10 bases between them. The CDR3 spans 15 residues. Germline V lookup: CDR1 SGHNT, CDR2 YYREEE (reference sequence). CDR3 in amino acids: CASSFVGTSYNEQFF. The CDR3 DNA is TGTGCCAGCAGCTTCGTCGGGACTTCCTACAATGAGCAGTTCTTC. Drawing the rest from reference TRBV5-4 and TRBJ2-1, the complete variable domain is ETGVTQSPTHLIKTRGQQVTLRCSSQSGHNTVSWYQQALGQGPQFIFQYYREEENGRGNFPPRFSGLQFPNYSSELNVNALELDDSALYLCASSFVGTSYNEQFFGPGTRLTVL.

The genes are TRBV24-1 and TRBJ2-3; 10 bases line up with TRBD1. Unmatched junction bases numbered 8, after V lost 4 bases and J lost 5 bases. The CDR3 extends over 16 amino acids. CDR1 and CDR2 (germline): KGHDR, SFDVKD. CDR3 in DNA: TGTGCCACCAGTGAAGCCGGGACAGGGGCCATAGATACGCAGTATTTT. It translates to CATSEAGTGAIDTQYF.

V and J are TRBV29-1 and TRBJ2-4; 11 nucleotides align to TRBD2. V trimming: 4 bases; J trimming: 6 bases; junction bases outside the gene matches: 5. CDR1 and CDR2 from the germline V gene are SQVTM and ANQGSEA. This CDR3 has 14 residues. The CDR3 is CSVAVAGGTNIQYF. In nucleotides, the CDR3 is TGCAGCGTTGCAGTAGCGGGGGGGACAAACATTCAGTACTTC.

CDR3 DNA: TGTGCCAGCAGCTCCGCGACAGGGAGAACGACCGGGGAGCTGTTTTTT. It specifies CASSSATGRTTGELFF. The chain links TRBV11-3 to TRBJ2-2, with 7 bases fitting TRBD1. V was pared by 4 bases and J by 5 bases, with 10 bases of the junction left unmatched. Germline CDR1 SGHNT, CDR2 YENEEA. The CDR3 covers 16 residues. Complete variable domain (other parts from reference TRBV11-3 and TRBJ2-2): EAGVVQSPRYKIIEKKQPVAFWCNPISGHNTLYWYLQNLGQGPELLIRYENEEAVDDSQLPKDRFSAERLKGVDSTLKIQPAELGDSAVYLCASSSATGRTTGELFFGEGSRLTVL.

This chain uses TRBV28 with TRBJ1-1, with a tentative D call TRBD1 (6 bases). Germline V lookup: CDR1 MDHEN, CDR2 SYDVKM. This CDR3 spans 13 amino acids. V was trimmed by 5 bases and J by 4 bases, leaving 11 bases between them. CDR3 bases: TGTGCCAGCAGTCCTCTAGGGGGCACTGAAGCTTTCTTT. It codes for CASSPLGGTEAFF.

The gene calls are TRBV13 and TRBJ1-3, with 7 positions matching TRBD1. The germline V gene has CDR1 PRHDT and CDR2 FYEKMQ (reference sequence). The CDR3 is 16 amino acids. The V and J ends lost 3 bases and 2 bases, in that order; junction bases with no gene match: 7. CDR3 sequence reads: CASSLGRGITGNTIYF. The CDR3 DNA follows: TGTGCCAGCAGCTTGGGCAGGGGGATAACTGGAAACACCATATATTTT.

This clone has just a few counts. The V gene is TRBV3-1 (or the pseudogene TRBV3-2), the J gene TRBJ1-3; a weak D match, TRBD1 (6 bases). Between the trimmed V and J ends, which lost 4 bases and 0 bases, there was a span of 7 bases. Germline CDR1 LGHDT, CDR2 YNNKEL (reference sequence). The CDR3 consists of 14 residues. The CDR3 here is CASSRDISGNTIYF. CDR3 in DNA: TGTGCCAGCAGCCGGGACATCTCTGGAAACACCATATATTTT.

This chain links TRBV5-6 with TRBJ2-7, with D possibly being TRBD2 (6 bases). The germline V gene encodes CDR1 SGHDT and CDR2 YYEEEE. Deletions cut 0 bases from V and 0 bases from J, with 13 bases between. The CDR3 spans 16 residues. As DNA, the CDR3 is TGTGCCAGCAGCTTGGGGTATAGTAGCGGCTCCTACGAGCAGTACTTC. As protein: CASSLGYSSGSYEQYF.

The genes are TRBV2 and TRBJ1-1; D perhaps matches TRBD1 (5 bases). The ends were cut back, 4 bases at V and 3 bases at J, with 12 bases in the middle. The CDR3 length is 14 residues. From germline, CDR1 is SNHLY and CDR2 FYNNEI. DNA of the CDR3: TGTGCCAGCAGTGTTGGGGGGGGAGACACTGAAGCTTTCTTT. Protein product: CASSVGGGDTEAFF.

The chain links TRBV5-5 to TRBJ2-5; the D gene is possibly TRBD2 (5 bases). This CDR3 spans 15 amino acids. The V and J ends lost 4 bases and 1 base respectively, with 14 bases between them. Germline lookup yields CDR1 SGHKS and CDR2 YYEKEE (reference sequence). The CDR3 sequence: CASSPSGFSQETQYF. The DNA for the CDR3 is TGTGCCAGCAGCCCCTCGGGGTTTTCCCAAGAGACCCAGTACTTC.

The rearrangement links TRBV27 to TRBJ1-2; D unclear. CDR3 size: 13 residues. Germline CDR1 is MNHEY and CDR2 is SMNVEV (reference sequence). Trimming took 6 bases from V and 6 from J, leaving 14 bases between them. The CDR3 is CASRSTEVDGYTF. DNA of the CDR3: TGTGCCAGCAGATCGACGGAGGTCGATGGCTACACCTTC.